The 26 T cell receptor beta chains in this list originate from one sample, sequenced in a study of T cell changes during pregnancy in multiple sclerosis. TCRdb keeps only in-frame clones here, not all; method: immunoSEQ multiplex PCR. The table lists about 73,000 clones, approximately 94% of them singletons, with less than 2.5% in the top ten. Sample: peripheral blood, taken in the second trimester of pregnancy. The receptors were sampled from a female donor in good health, enrolled as a control in a pregnancy study.

The chain has TRBV6-5 and TRBJ1-1; 7 nucleotides agree with TRBD1. The CDR3 is made up of 14 amino acids. V was pared by 0 bases and J by 6 bases, with 4 bases of the junction left unmatched. Per germline, CDR1 MNHEY and CDR2 SVGAGI. In nucleotides, the CDR3 is TGTGCCAGCAGTTACTCGAGACAGGGCCCTGAAGCTTTCTTT. Its translation is CASSYSRQGPEAFF.

This chain uses TRBV4-2 with TRBJ2-2; TRBD1 is a possible D gene (5 bases). The CDR3 sequence is 16 residues long. CDR1 is LGHNA, CDR2 YNFKEQ, per germline. V was shortened by 1 base and J by 5 bases, with 14 bases between the two germline ends. CDR3 in amino acids: CASSQAQGQGTGELFF. The CDR3 DNA reads TGTGCCAGCAGCCAAGCGCAGGGTCAAGGGACCGGGGAGCTGTTTTTT.

The gene calls are TRBV2 and TRBJ1-5; tentatively, D is TRBD1 (5 bases). From germline, CDR1 is SNHLY and CDR2 FYNNEI. V was trimmed by 6 bases and J by 7 bases, leaving 10 bases between them. CDR3 size: 12 residues. Written as DNA, the CDR3 is TGTGCCAGCAGGGAGGGGAGCCAGCCCCAGCATTTT. Protein product: CASREGSQPQHF.

The CDR3 here is CASSEAGARRNTGELFF. CDR3 DNA sequence: TGTGCCAGCAGTGAAGCAGGGGCGCGGCGGAACACCGGGGAGCTGTTTTTT. The genes are TRBV2 and TRBJ2-2, with D maybe TRBD1 (5 bases). The CDR3 spans 17 residues. Trimming pared 0 bases from V and 1 base from J, leaving 12 bases between. Germline V gene sequence: CDR1 SNHLY, CDR2 FYNNEI.

The gene calls are TRBV5-4 and TRBJ1-1; D ambiguous. The CDR3 has 14 residues. The germline CDR1 and CDR2 sequences are SGHNT and YYREEE (reference sequence). Trimming left V 6 bases short and J 1 base short, with 13 bases between. The CDR3 sequence is CASTREGPNTEAFF. The CDR3 region has the DNA TGTGCCAGCACCAGAGAGGGCCCGAACACTGAAGCTTTCTTT. Using reference TRBV5-4 and TRBJ1-1 for the parts outside the CDR3, the full variable domain is ETGVTQSPTHLIKTRGQQVTLRCSSQSGHNTVSWYQQALGQGPQFIFQYYREEENGRGNFPPRFSGLQFPNYSSELNVNALELDDSALYLCASTREGPNTEAFFGQGTRLTVV.

The V and J genes are TRBV4-3 and TRBJ2-1, with TRBD2 matching 7 bases. From germline, CDR1 is LGHNA and CDR2 YSLEER. J was trimmed by 0 bases and V by 0 bases; bases with no gene match: 8. There are 18 residues in the CDR3. The CDR3 nucleotides read TGCGCCAGCAGCCAAGATCTGGGGGGGGTGAGCTCCTACAATGAGCAGTTCTTC. This sequence encodes CASSQDLGGVSSYNEQFF.

The chain recombines TRBV29-1 with TRBJ1-2, with unresolved D. Germline assignment: CDR1 SQVTM and CDR2 ANQGSEA. This CDR3 spans 13 amino acids. V lost 4 bases and J 6 bases, leaving 15 bases between the germline ends. CDR3 DNA sequence: TGCAGCGTTGTGAGGGTCGGTGGGCATGGCTACACCTTC. Amino acids: CSVVRVGGHGYTF. Complete variable domain (other parts from reference TRBV29-1 and TRBJ1-2): SAVISQKPSRDICQRGTSLTIQCQVDSQVTMMFWYRQQPGQSLTLIATANQGSEATYESGFVIDKFPISRPNLTFSTLTVSNMSPEDSSIYLCSVVRVGGHGYTFGSGTRLTVV.

In this sample, this clone turned up once. The CDR3 region is CASSPGNLYGYTF. The CDR3 DNA sequence: TGTGCCAGCTCACCCGGGAACCTCTATGGCTACACCTTC. The chain joins TRBV18 to TRBJ1-2; D is ambiguous. V dropped 3 bases and J dropped 4 bases, with 9 bases sitting between them. This CDR3 region has 13 residues. CDR1 is KGHSH and CDR2 is LQKENI in the germline V gene. The entire variable domain, with the rest obtained from reference TRBV18 and TRBJ1-2, is as follows: NAGVMQNPRHLVRRRGQEARLRCSPMKGHSHVYWYRQLPEEGLKFMVYLQKENIIDESGMPKERFSAEFPKEGPSILRIQQVVRGDSAAYFCASSPGNLYGYTFGSGTRLTVV.

The chain recombines TRBV5-1 with TRBJ1-5, with a tentative D call TRBD1 (5 bases). V lost 3 bases and J 0 bases, leaving 10 bases between the germline ends. The CDR3 length is 15 residues. The germline V gene has CDR1 SGHRS and CDR2 YFSETQ. CDR3 nucleotides: TGCGCCAGCAGCTACTCGGGGGATAGCAATCAGCCCCAGCATTTT. Protein product: CASSYSGDSNQPQHF.

The chain joins TRBV7-3 to TRBJ1-1; the D gene is possibly TRBD1 (6 bases). V was pared by 6 bases and J by 4 bases, with 12 bases between. Germline lookup yields CDR1 SGHTA and CDR2 FQGTGA. The CDR3 is made up of 13 amino acids. DNA for the CDR3: TGTGCCAGCAGTCACAAGACAGGCACTGAAGCTTTCTTT. Protein sequence: CASSHKTGTEAFF.

The chain combines TRBV18 with TRBJ1-1; 9 positions agree with TRBD1. CDR1 is KGHSH and CDR2 is LQKENI in the germline V gene. The CDR3 length is 14 residues. V dropped 6 bases and J dropped 5; count of bases not matched to a gene: 7. The CDR3 DNA reads as TGTGCCAGCTCCCCCGGGACAGGGTTGACTGAAGCTTTCTTT. Translating it yields CASSPGTGLTEAFF. Based on the CDR3 plus reference TRBV18 and TRBJ1-1, the full variable domain is NAGVMQNPRHLVRRRGQEARLRCSPMKGHSHVYWYRQLPEEGLKFMVYLQKENIIDESGMPKERFSAEFPKEGPSILRIQQVVRGDSAAYFCASSPGTGLTEAFFGQGTRLTVV.

This sequence joins TRBV2 and TRBJ1-2; D not resolved. Trimming cost V 2 bases and J 6 bases, with 10 bases left between them. This CDR3 contains 13 residues. Germline V lookup: CDR1 SNHLY, CDR2 FYNNEI. This CDR3 reads CASSERPRDGYTF. The CDR3 region has the DNA TGTGCCAGCAGTGAACGGCCGCGGGATGGCTACACCTTC.

The chain couples TRBV4-2 to TRBJ2-5; D is unresolved. V lost 2 bases to trimming and J lost 5 bases, with 15 bases between them. The germline CDR1 and CDR2 sequences are LGHNA and YNFKEQ. The CDR3 contains 15 residues. DNA of the CDR3: TGTGCCAGCAGCCAACTCCCCACACGCGGTGAGACCCAGTACTTC. It codes for CASSQLPTRGETQYF.

This chain joins TRBV29-1 and TRBJ1-6; D possibly corresponds to TRBD1 (5 bases). CDR1 and CDR2 (germline): SQVTM, ANQGSEA. With 6 bases removed from V and 6 bases from J, the gap between germline ends came to 12 bases. This CDR3 spans 13 amino acids. CDR3 sequence: CSVALGGNSPLHF. In DNA form, the CDR3 reads TGCAGCGTCGCCTTGGGGGGTAATTCACCCCTCCACTTT. The variable domain in full, completed from reference TRBV29-1 and TRBJ1-6, reads SAVISQKPSRDICQRGTSLTIQCQVDSQVTMMFWYRQQPGQSLTLIATANQGSEATYESGFVIDKFPISRPNLTFSTLTVSNMSPEDSSIYLCSVALGGNSPLHFGNGTRLTVT.

The genes are TRBV7-8 and TRBJ2-7, with a tentative D call TRBD1 (6 bases). This CDR3 comprises 14 residues. The germline V gene has CDR1 SGHVS and CDR2 FQNEAQ. V was trimmed by 2 bases and J by 6 bases, leaving 14 bases between them. CDR3 amino acids: CASSLKQGLGEQYF. As DNA, the CDR3 is TGTGCCAGCAGCTTAAAGCAGGGGTTAGGCGAGCAGTACTTC.

Regarding this clone: Additional DNA sequences in this sample encode the identical CDR3. This sequence joins TRBV4-2 and TRBJ1-2; D gene ambiguous. The CDR3 extends over 15 amino acids. Looked up from germline, CDR1 is LGHNA and CDR2 is YNFKEQ. Trimming left V 0 bases short and J 0 bases short, with 8 bases between. The CDR3: CASSQDPTANYGYTF. DNA for the CDR3: TGTGCCAGCAGCCAAGACCCTACAGCTAACTATGGCTACACCTTC.

V usage is TRBV27 and J usage is TRBJ1-4, with a possible D match to TRBD1 (6 bases). Deletions cut 4 bases from V and 11 bases from J, with 17 bases between. The CDR3 is 14 amino acids. Germline values: CDR1 MNHEY, CDR2 SMNVEV (reference sequence). The CDR3 spells CASSSDRANGKLFF. The DNA of the CDR3 is TGTGCCAGCAGTTCGGACAGAGCCAATGGGAAACTGTTTTTT.

This sequence joins TRBV4-3 and TRBJ2-2; 7 nucleotides line up with TRBD1. CDR3 length: 15 amino acids. Trimming at V came to 7 bases and at J to 1 base, leaving 6 bases not matched to a gene. The germline V gene encodes CDR1 LGHNA and CDR2 YSLEER. DNA for the CDR3: TGCGCCAGCACCTACAGGGGTGAGAACACCGGGGAGCTGTTTTTT. It encodes CASTYRGENTGELFF.

The rearrangement uses TRBV30 and TRBJ2-3; TRBD1 is a possible D gene (6 bases). CDR1 is GTSNPN and CDR2 is SVGIG in the germline V gene (reference sequence). V lost 7 bases, J lost 4 bases, and 12 bases lay in between. CDR3 length: 12 residues. CDR3 coding DNA: TGTGCCTCTCTGTACAGGGCAGATACGCAGTATTTT. It codes for CASLYRADTQYF.

The rearrangement uses TRBV19 and TRBJ1-2; possibly TRBD1 for D (5 bases). The CDR3 has 15 residues. From germline, CDR1 is LNHDA and CDR2 SQIVND (reference sequence). Trimming pared 1 base from V and 4 bases from J, leaving 13 bases between. DNA for the CDR3: TGTGCCAGTAGTATAGGCCCAGGGAAGGGCTATGGCTACACCTTC. Translated, it gives CASSIGPGKGYGYTF.

This chain joins TRBV5-4 and TRBJ1-4; the match to TRBD1 covers 9 bases. Germline V gives CDR1 SGHNT, CDR2 YYREEE (reference sequence). V dropped 4 bases and J dropped 8; count of bases not matched to a gene: 6. The CDR3 spans 14 residues. The CDR3 DNA reads TGTGCCAGCAGCGTACAGGGGGCACGAGAAAAACTGTTTTTT. Its protein is CASSVQGAREKLFF.

The V call is TRBV5-1, the J call TRBJ1-6; TRBD1 matches 11 bases. The length of the CDR3 is 16 residues. Germline-derived CDR1 and CDR2 are SGHRS and YFSETQ. Germline trimming cut 4 bases from V and 0 bases from J; bases unmatched to any gene: 0. Written as DNA, the CDR3 is TGCGCCAGCAGCGGGACAGGGGGCTCCTATAATTCACCCCTCCACTTT. As protein: CASSGTGGSYNSPLHF.

As regards this clone: The junction departs from the called germline gene at one end, perhaps through a read error. J is TRBJ2-2 and V is TRBV7-7; D is possibly TRBD2 (6 bases). The CDR3 extends over 15 amino acids. CDR1 is SSHAT and CDR2 is FNYEAQ in the germline V gene (reference sequence). This CDR3 is CASSLTGANTGELFF. The DNA of the CDR3 is TGTGCTAGCAGCTTAACGGGAGCCAACACCGGGGAGCTGTTTTTT.

V gene TRBV18 combines with J gene TRBJ2-1; tentatively, D is TRBD1 (7 bases). The CDR3 extends over 14 amino acids. The germline V gene encodes CDR1 KGHSH and CDR2 LQKENI. V was cut by 2 bases and J by 7 bases, with 12 bases left in between. The CDR3 nucleotides are TGTGCCAGCTCACCAAGTCCAGGGGGGAATGAGCAGTTCTTC. Residues: CASSPSPGGNEQFF.

This clone was picked up a small number of times. The chain couples TRBV19 to TRBJ2-7, with D unresolved. The CDR3 spans 13 residues. Germline values: CDR1 LNHDA, CDR2 SQIVND (reference sequence). V lost 6 bases, J lost 6 bases, and 15 bases lay in between. The CDR3 DNA sequence: TGTGCCAGTAGCGAGCAGGATGTCGCCGAGCAGTACTTC. Protein: CASSEQDVAEQYF.

In its sample, this clone was seen once. The chain is built from TRBV19 and TRBJ2-7; TRBD1 matches 7 bases. V shed 5 bases and J 8 bases; nucleotides not matched to a gene: 6. In germline, CDR1 is LNHDA, CDR2 SQIVND (reference sequence). The CDR3 is 12 amino acids. CDR3 in DNA: TGTGCCAGTAGTCCTGGGACAGTCAAGCAGTACTTC. Protein: CASSPGTVKQYF.